Below are 31 T cell receptor beta chains sequenced from a single sample in a study of T cell responses to AZD1222 COVID-19 vaccine. The protocol was immunoSEQ multiplex PCR, while the TCRdb copy is restricted to in-frame clones and leaves out a portion. The table records 140,000 to 150,000 clones, 85% to 95% of them present only once. The sequencing here drew on peripheral blood, taken on day 0 of MenACWY control vaccination. These receptors were obtained from an adult in good health.

The J gene is TRBJ2-1, the V gene TRBV3-1 (or the pseudogene TRBV3-2); weak D call: TRBD2 (6 bases). Trimming shortened V by 1 base and J by 5 bases, and 12 bases separated the two germline ends. The CDR3 sequence is 15 residues long. Germline assignment: CDR1 LGHDT and CDR2 YNNKEL (reference sequence). The CDR3 DNA sequence: TGTGCCAGCAGCCAAGTTGGAGGGACTCACAATGAGCAGTTCTTC. Encoded protein: CASSQVGGTHNEQFF.

The rearrangement links TRBV3-1 (or the pseudogene TRBV3-2) to TRBJ2-7, with 8 bases fitting TRBD1. The CDR3 is 15 residues long. V dropped 0 bases and J dropped 2; count of bases not matched to a gene: 3. The germline CDR1 and CDR2 sequences are LGHDT and YNNKEL (reference sequence). CDR3 DNA sequence: TGTGCCAGCAGCCAAGAAACAGGGGGAACCTACGAGCAGTACTTC. It yields the protein CASSQETGGTYEQYF.

The rearrangement links TRBV6-5 to TRBJ1-4, with D unresolved. This CDR3 spans 13 amino acids. Germline V CDR1 and CDR2: MNHEY, SVGAGI. V was trimmed by 8 bases and J by 8 bases, leaving 15 bases between them. CDR3 sequence reads: CASATAGSEKLFF. The CDR3 DNA reads as TGTGCCAGCGCCACAGCGGGGTCCGAAAAACTGTTTTTT.

The genes are TRBV18 and TRBJ1-1; tentative D call: TRBD1 (5 bases). The germline V gene has CDR1 KGHSH and CDR2 LQKENI. The V end lost 3 bases, the J end lost 5 bases, and 13 bases lay between the germline ends. The CDR3 has 14 residues. The CDR3 sequence is CASSPAGGKTEAFF. CDR3 sequence (DNA): TGTGCCAGCTCACCCGCCGGGGGGAAGACTGAAGCTTTCTTT.

The V call is TRBV7-9, the J call TRBJ2-5; D not resolved. The CDR3 spans 14 residues. Germline V gene data show CDR1 as SEHNR and CDR2 as FQNEAQ (reference sequence). V was trimmed by 2 bases and J by 2 bases, leaving 9 bases between them. The CDR3 spells CASSLSRLQETQYF. The CDR3 region has the DNA TGTGCCAGCAGCTTAAGTCGGCTACAAGAGACCCAGTACTTC.

This clone was seen just once. This chain links TRBV27 with TRBJ1-2; tentatively, D is TRBD1 (6 bases). Germline V gene sequence: CDR1 MNHEY, CDR2 SMNVEV (reference sequence). The V gene lost 3 bases and the J gene lost 8 bases, with 19 bases spanning the gap. The CDR3 runs 15 residues. CDR3 DNA sequence: TGTGCCAGCAGTTTCCGTACAGGGCGGGCTGAAGGCTACACCTTC. Translating gives CASSFRTGRAEGYTF.

J is TRBJ2-3 and V is TRBV6-1, with a possible D match to TRBD2 (6 bases). Trimming cost V 3 bases and J 0 bases, with 19 bases left between them. Per germline, CDR1 MNHNS and CDR2 SASEGT. CDR3 length equals 18 residues. The chain's CDR3 is CASSEVAWLALSTDTQYF. CDR3 sequence (DNA): TGTGCCAGCAGTGAGGTTGCCTGGCTAGCGTTAAGCACAGATACGCAGTATTTT.

This clone has just a few counts. The V and J genes are TRBV6-5 and TRBJ1-1; TRBD1 is a possible D gene (5 bases). Trimming pared 6 bases from V and 1 base from J, leaving 9 bases between. The V gene's germline CDR1 is MNHEY and CDR2 SVGAGI. This CDR3 region has 13 residues. In nucleotides, the CDR3 is TGTGCCAGCAGCTCGACAGAGAACACTGAAGCTTTCTTT. Its translation is CASSSTENTEAFF.

With regard to this clone: Other DNA sequences from this sample encode an identical CDR3 as well. This sequence joins TRBV4-2 and TRBJ2-5; weak D call: TRBD2 (6 bases). This CDR3 spans 14 amino acids. Germline V CDR1 and CDR2: LGHNA, YNFKEQ. Trimming left V 0 bases short and J 4 bases short, with 9 bases between. The DNA of the CDR3 is TGTGCCAGCAGCCAAGATCTGCGGGGAGAGACCCAGTACTTC. Translation: CASSQDLRGETQYF.

The chain uses TRBV15 and TRBJ1-5; perhaps TRBD1 as D (6 bases). The ends were cut back, 0 bases at V and 10 bases at J, with 19 bases in the middle. This CDR3 is 16 amino acids long. Per germline, CDR1 LNHNV and CDR2 YYDKDF (reference sequence). The CDR3 protein is CATSRDGAGALPPQHF. The CDR3 nucleotides read TGTGCCACCAGCAGAGATGGGGCGGGGGCTTTACCTCCCCAGCATTTT.

CDR3 in DNA: TGTGCCAGTAGCAGGGGGACTTTGAACACCGGGGAGCTGTTTTTT. Residues: CASSRGTLNTGELFF. The chain employs TRBV19 and TRBJ2-2; D possibly corresponds to TRBD1 (7 bases). The V and J ends lost 6 bases and 1 base respectively, with 12 bases between them. Germline loops: CDR1 LNHDA, CDR2 SQIVND (reference sequence). The CDR3 covers 15 residues.

V gene TRBV5-8 combines with J gene TRBJ2-7; D ambiguous. The CDR3 spans 14 residues. Germline lookup yields CDR1 SGHTS and CDR2 YDEGEE. Trimming removed 1 base at V and 0 bases at J, with 8 bases between. The chain's CDR3 is CASSLYRFSYEQYF. The CDR3 nucleotides read TGTGCCAGCAGCTTGTACAGATTCTCCTACGAGCAGTACTTC.

This clone is a singleton in its sample. This sequence joins TRBV5-8 and TRBJ1-2; 9 nucleotides line up with TRBD1. The CDR3 has 13 amino acids. V gave up 4 bases and J gave up 8 bases; unmatched junction bases: 6. Germline V gives CDR1 SGHTS, CDR2 YDEGEE. CDR3 DNA sequence: TGTGCCAGCAGCACACAGGGGGCGAAAGGCTACACCTTC. Its protein product is CASSTQGAKGYTF.

This chain links TRBV5-1 with TRBJ2-1; TRBD2 agrees at 9 bases. The CDR3 has 17 residues. V gave up 0 bases and J gave up 2 bases; unmatched junction bases: 6. Germline-derived CDR1 and CDR2 are SGHRS and YFSETQ. The CDR3: CASSLEAGGRTYNEQFF. The CDR3 DNA follows: TGCGCCAGCAGCTTGGAAGCGGGAGGAAGAACCTACAATGAGCAGTTCTTC.

In the case of this clone: One end of the junction varies from germline; a read error may be responsible. The V and J genes are TRBV9 and TRBJ1-2; 9 bases line up with TRBD1. CDR3 size: 15 residues. Germline V lookup: CDR1 SGDLS, CDR2 YYNGEE. This CDR3 is CASSNRDRDNFGYTF. CDR3 in DNA: TGTGCCAGCAGCAACCGGGACAGGGATAACTTTGGCTACACCTTC.

The chain joins TRBV4-1 to TRBJ1-5; D is ambiguous. The V end lost 0 bases, the J end lost 7 bases, and 16 bases lay between the germline ends. This CDR3 is built from 16 residues. Germline CDR1 reads MGHRA; CDR2 reads YSYEKL. The DNA for the CDR3 is TGCGCCAGCAGCCAAGATCCGAGGGCAGGAGGCCAGCCCCAGCATTTT. It yields the protein CASSQDPRAGGQPQHF.

J is TRBJ2-3 and V is TRBV20-1; 11 positions match TRBD2. This CDR3 region has 17 residues. Losses at the gene ends were 3 bases for V and 2 bases for J; bases not matched to a gene: 10. Germline-derived CDR1 and CDR2 are DFQATT and SNEGSKA (reference sequence). CDR3 in DNA: TGCAGTGCTAGTGGCACCGGGACTAGCGGTGCCACAGATACGCAGTATTTT. Amino acids: CSASGTGTSGATDTQYF.

J is TRBJ2-1 and V is TRBV6-5; 12 bases line up with TRBD2. V trimming: 2 bases; J trimming: 4 bases; junction bases outside the gene matches: 3. CDR3 length equals 16 residues. Germline V gives CDR1 MNHEY, CDR2 SVGAGI. The CDR3 DNA is TGTGCCAGCAGTTACACCGGGACTAGCGGGTACAATGAGCAGTTCTTC. Amino acids: CASSYTGTSGYNEQFF.

This clone came up once. The junction shows a germline mismatch at one end, possibly a read error. Other DNA sequences in this specimen translate into the identical CDR3. The V call is TRBV18, the J call TRBJ1-1; D is perhaps TRBD1 (5 bases). The CDR3 has 13 amino acids. Germline assignment: CDR1 KGHSH and CDR2 LQKENI. The CDR3 sequence: CASSPQENTEAFF. In DNA form, the CDR3 reads TGTGCCAGCTCTCCACAGGAGAACACTGAAGCTTTCTTT.

V gene TRBV6-5 combines with J gene TRBJ1-2; 8 bases line up with TRBD1. The CDR3 runs 12 residues. After removal of 6 bases from V and 7 bases from J, the junction contained 4 bases not matched to a gene. Looked up from germline, CDR1 is MNHEY and CDR2 is SVGAGI. CDR3 amino acids: CASSGQGGGYTF. CDR3 coding DNA: TGTGCCAGCAGCGGACAGGGAGGTGGCTACACCTTC.

This clone was picked up one time. This chain links TRBV19 with TRBJ2-5, with D perhaps matching TRBD1 or TRBD2 (6 bases each). Germline V lookup: CDR1 LNHDA, CDR2 SQIVND (reference sequence). CDR3 length equals 16 residues. The germline V and J ends were trimmed by 3 bases and 3 bases, with 17 bases remaining between them. The CDR3 reads CASSIRQVKREETQYF. CDR3 sequence (DNA): TGTGCCAGTAGTATTCGACAGGTCAAGCGGGAAGAGACCCAGTACTTC.

The V gene is TRBV27, the J gene TRBJ1-2; D is unresolved. CDR1 is MNHEY, CDR2 SMNVEV, per germline (reference sequence). CDR3 size: 13 residues. Deletions cut 5 bases from V and 9 bases from J, with 16 bases between. The CDR3 nucleotides read TGTGCCAGCAGTCCCCGGGCCCCGAGTAGCTACACCTTC. This gives the protein CASSPRAPSSYTF.

The V gene is TRBV7-9, the J gene TRBJ1-5; D perhaps matches TRBD1 (6 bases). This CDR3 has 16 amino acids. V shed 1 base and J shed 1 base, with 11 bases lying between them. In germline, CDR1 is SEHNR, CDR2 FQNEAQ (reference sequence). CDR3 bases: TGTGCCAGCAGCTTAGTAACAGGGAGGAGCAATCAGCCCCAGCATTTT. Its translation: CASSLVTGRSNQPQHF.

V gene TRBV6-1 combines with J gene TRBJ1-4; TRBD1 agrees at 8 bases. CDR1 and CDR2 from the germline V gene are MNHNS and SASEGT. The CDR3 runs 17 residues. V lost 2 bases, J lost 4 bases, and 9 bases stayed unmatched. The CDR3 DNA reads TGTGCCAGCAGTGAACCGGGCAGGGGGCTGAGTAATGAAAAACTGTTTTTT. Amino acids: CASSEPGRGLSNEKLFF.

This clone was detected a few times. The genes are TRBV7-9 and TRBJ2-7, with D possibly TRBD2 on 6 matching bases. Germline loops: CDR1 SEHNR, CDR2 FQNEAQ (reference sequence). V lost 1 base and J 0 bases, leaving 10 bases between the germline ends. This CDR3 is 15 amino acids long. As DNA, the CDR3 is TGTGCCAGCAGCTTAGATTTAGCGGCCTCCTACGAGCAGTACTTC. This translates into CASSLDLAASYEQYF.

This chain uses TRBV4-1 with TRBJ2-1; 8 bases fit TRBD2. The junction had 3 bases not matched to a gene; V was cut back by 0 bases and J by 2 bases. CDR3 length: 16 residues. The V gene's germline CDR1 is MGHRA and CDR2 YSYEKL. In nucleotides, the CDR3 is TGCGCCAGCAGCCAAGAAGCTAGCGGGCCCTACAATGAGCAGTTCTTC. It specifies CASSQEASGPYNEQFF.

This sequence joins TRBV23-1 and TRBJ1-2; 11 bases align to TRBD1. TRBV23-1 is designated an ORF whose function remains uncertain. J lost 3 bases, V lost 4 bases, and 7 bases had no gene match. The CDR3 has 16 amino acids. CDR3 in amino acids: CASSPVAGQGDYGYTF. The DNA of the CDR3 is TGCGCCAGCAGTCCCGTAGCGGGACAGGGGGACTATGGCTACACCTTC.

The rearrangement uses TRBV6-6 and TRBJ1-1; 8 bases map to TRBD1. This CDR3 comprises 17 residues. With 5 bases clipped from V and 0 bases from J, the junction kept 11 bases outside the gene matches. Looked up from germline, CDR1 is MNHNY and CDR2 is SVGAGI (reference sequence). The CDR3 DNA follows: TGTGCCAGCAGTCCGATGGGACAGGCCGGCATGAACACTGAAGCTTTCTTT. The encoded protein is CASSPMGQAGMNTEAFF.

The chain recombines TRBV5-8 with TRBJ1-1; 10 bases are shared with TRBD1. The length of the CDR3 is 13 residues. The germline gives CDR1 SGHTS, CDR2 YDEGEE. J lost 4 bases, V lost 7 bases, and 4 bases had no gene match. The CDR3: CASARQGATEAFF. The DNA of the CDR3 is TGTGCCAGCGCCCGACAGGGGGCCACTGAAGCTTTCTTT. Full variable domain (remainder filled in from reference TRBV5-8 and TRBJ1-1): EAGVTQSPTHLIKTRGQQATLRCSPISGHTSVYWYQQALGLGLQFLLWYDEGEERNRGNFPPRFSGRQFPNYSSELNVNALELEDSALYLCASARQGATEAFFGQGTRLTVV.

V gene TRBV27 combines with J gene TRBJ1-6, with 10 positions matching TRBD1. J gave up 7 bases and V 6 bases, and 0 bases lay outside the gene matches. Germline CDR1 reads MNHEY; CDR2 reads SMNVEV (reference sequence). The CDR3 is 13 amino acids. CDR3 bases: TGTGCCAGCAGGGGACAGGGGAATTCACCCCTCCACTTT. This translates into CASRGQGNSPLHF.

The rearrangement uses TRBV9 and TRBJ2-7; D is undetermined. The ends were cut back, 4 bases at V and 0 bases at J, with 11 bases in the middle. The CDR3 length is 14 residues. CDR1 and CDR2 (germline): SGDLS, YYNGEE. CDR3 sequence: CASSRRWASYEQYF. The CDR3 nucleotides read TGTGCCAGCAGCCGCAGGTGGGCCTCCTACGAGCAGTACTTC.